These 28 T cell receptor beta chains share one sample of origin, sequenced in a study of T cell changes during pregnancy in multiple sclerosis. The protocol was immunoSEQ multiplex PCR, while the TCRdb copy is restricted to in-frame clones and leaves out a portion. The sample includes 65,000 to 70,000 clones, about 91% seen only once; the top ten take approximately 2.5%. The sequences come from peripheral blood, collected in the first trimester of pregnancy. The receptors were sampled from a female donor with multiple sclerosis, enrolled in a pregnancy study.

This clone was picked up a small number of times. V and J are TRBV2 and TRBJ1-3; TRBD1 is a possible D gene (5 bases). From germline, CDR1 is SNHLY and CDR2 FYNNEI. The CDR3 is made up of 14 amino acids. V lost 3 bases, J lost 3 bases, and 9 bases lay in between. In nucleotides, the CDR3 is TGTGCCAGCAGTGAGGTGGGACTTGGAAACACCATATATTTT. It specifies CASSEVGLGNTIYF.

The gene calls are TRBV6-6 and TRBJ2-1; possible D gene TRBD1, 5 bases. With 0 bases removed from V and 7 bases from J, the gap between germline ends came to 13 bases. Per the germline V gene, CDR1 is MNHNY and CDR2 is SVGAGI (reference sequence). This CDR3 comprises 15 residues. Here the CDR3 reads CASSYSMAGLNEQFF. The CDR3 coding sequence is TGTGCCAGCAGTTACTCGATGGCAGGGTTGAATGAGCAGTTCTTC.

This chain uses TRBV28 with TRBJ1-3; a weak D match, TRBD1 (5 bases). Germline V CDR1 and CDR2: MDHEN, SYDVKM. Trimming shortened V by 6 bases and J by 7 bases, and 7 bases separated the two germline ends. This CDR3 has 11 residues. CDR3 protein: CASSPGNTIYF. The CDR3 coding sequence is TGTGCCAGCAGCCCAGGGAACACCATATATTTT.

The gene calls are TRBV21-1 and TRBJ1-5; the D call TRBD1 from the table was never checked on the DNA. TRBV21-1 is a pseudogene segment. CDR3 length: 17 amino acids. CDR3 loop: CASSKDLGQGNGQPQHF. The CDR3 region has the DNA TGTGCCAGCAGCAAAGACCTGGGACAGGGAAATGGTCAGCCCCAGCATTTT.

This chain uses TRBV18 with TRBJ1-6; maybe TRBD1 (5 bases). Germline assignment: CDR1 KGHSH and CDR2 LQKENI. Trimming shortened V by 3 bases and J by 7 bases, and 13 bases separated the two germline ends. This CDR3 is 15 amino acids long. CDR3 in amino acids: CASSPTGRGNSPLHF. CDR3 coding DNA: TGTGCCAGCTCACCGACCGGAAGGGGAAATTCACCCCTCCACTTT.

The V gene is TRBV19, the J gene TRBJ2-3, with 10 nucleotides matching TRBD2. With 4 bases clipped from V and 1 base from J, the junction kept 2 bases outside the gene matches. Germline lookup yields CDR1 LNHDA and CDR2 SQIVND (reference sequence). This CDR3 contains 15 residues. The CDR3 DNA sequence: TGTGCCAGTAGTAACCTAGCGGGGGGCACAGATACGCAGTATTTT. Its protein is CASSNLAGGTDTQYF.

This sequence joins TRBV27 and TRBJ1-2; maybe TRBD1 (6 bases). The V end lost 4 bases, the J end lost 8 bases, and 14 bases lay between the germline ends. Germline V gives CDR1 MNHEY, CDR2 SMNVEV (reference sequence). The CDR3 contains 13 residues. The CDR3 region has the DNA TGTGCCAGCAGTTCCGCAGGGGTTGGAGGCTACACCTTC. Translated: CASSSAGVGGYTF.

CDR3 in DNA: TGTGCCAGCAGCTTAATGGCAGATCAAGAGACCCAGTACTTC. Protein product: CASSLMADQETQYF. V and J are TRBV7-9 and TRBJ2-5; D is unresolved. The CDR3 sequence is 14 residues long. In germline, CDR1 is SEHNR, CDR2 FQNEAQ (reference sequence). Trimming took 2 bases from V and 2 from J, leaving 9 bases between them.

This sequence joins TRBV5-4 and TRBJ2-3, with a tentative D call TRBD2 (6 bases). From germline, CDR1 is SGHNT and CDR2 YYREEE (reference sequence). V was cut by 6 bases and J by 3 bases, with 20 bases left in between. The length of the CDR3 is 16 residues. The CDR3: CASNQWGLEKTDTQYF. CDR3 bases: TGTGCCAGCAACCAATGGGGACTCGAGAAAACAGATACGCAGTATTTT.

The rearrangement links TRBV7-2 to TRBJ1-2; 7 nucleotides match TRBD1. The germline CDR1 and CDR2 sequences are SGHTA and FQGNSA. Trimming at V came to 5 bases and at J to 8 bases, leaving 5 bases not matched to a gene. CDR3 length: 12 residues. CDR3: CASSIDRAGYTF. CDR3 bases: TGTGCCAGCAGCATCGACAGGGCCGGCTACACCTTC.

This chain connects TRBV28 to TRBJ2-7, with a tentative D call TRBD1 (6 bases). The CDR3 has 14 residues. Trimming pared 10 bases from V and 2 bases from J, leaving 18 bases between. Per germline, CDR1 MDHEN and CDR2 SYDVKM. CDR3 nucleotide sequence: TGTGCCATTACCAGGGGTTTAAGCACCTACGAGCAGTACTTC. Its protein is CAITRGLSTYEQYF.

This clone was counted between two and nine times. The chain has TRBV6-5 and TRBJ2-1, with D possibly matching TRBD2 (5 bases). The CDR3 loop spans 16 amino acids. Deletions cut 0 bases from V and 4 bases from J, with 13 bases between. The germline CDR1 and CDR2 sequences are MNHEY and SVGAGI. Here the CDR3 reads CASSYSVAGRYNEQFF. The CDR3 nucleotides read TGTGCCAGCAGTTACTCGGTGGCGGGCCGGTACAATGAGCAGTTCTTC.

This rearrangement joins TRBV6-5 to TRBJ1-5; unclear D gene. This CDR3 has 13 residues. Per the germline V gene, CDR1 is MNHEY and CDR2 is SVGAGI. The germline V and J ends were trimmed by 7 bases and 3 bases, with 10 bases remaining between them. In DNA form, the CDR3 reads TGTGCCAGCAACCGGGATCCCAATCAGCCCCAGCATTTT. As protein: CASNRDPNQPQHF.

The chain is built from TRBV10-3 and TRBJ1-1; 9 bases map to TRBD1. Germline V lookup: CDR1 ENHRY, CDR2 SYGVKD. The CDR3 is 14 amino acids. Losses at the gene ends were 4 bases for V and 3 bases for J; bases not matched to a gene: 3. The CDR3 nucleotides read TGTGCCATCAGTGGAACAGGGGGCGACACTGAAGCTTTCTTT. Translation: CAISGTGGDTEAFF.

This chain joins TRBV19 and TRBJ2-7, with D perhaps matching TRBD1 (6 bases). Germline assignment: CDR1 LNHDA and CDR2 SQIVND (reference sequence). V was shortened by 2 bases and J by 3 bases, with 17 bases between the two germline ends. This CDR3 is 16 amino acids long. The CDR3, as DNA: TGTGCCAGTAGTATAACCCAACAGGGAGCTGGCTACGAGCAGTACTTC. This gives the protein CASSITQQGAGYEQYF.

The chain carries TRBV2 and TRBJ1-3; 10 bases match TRBD1. Germline trimming cut 4 bases from V and 4 bases from J; bases unmatched to any gene: 1. CDR3 length equals 14 residues. The germline CDR1 and CDR2 sequences are SNHLY and FYNNEI. DNA for the CDR3: TGTGCCAGCAGTGTGGGACAGGGGGGAAACACCATATATTTT. Translation gives CASSVGQGGNTIYF.

This clone was picked up a small number of times. This rearrangement joins TRBV6-1 to TRBJ1-2; D gene unclear. The CDR3 totals 15 residues. V was pared by 5 bases and J by 0 bases, with 13 bases between. Germline CDR1 and CDR2: MNHNS and SASEGT. The CDR3 loop reads CASSSSRAANYGYTF. The CDR3, as DNA: TGTGCCAGCAGTTCTTCCCGAGCGGCTAACTATGGCTACACCTTC.

V and J are TRBV19 and TRBJ2-3, with TRBD1 as a possible D gene (6 bases). With 3 bases removed from V and 4 bases from J, the gap between germline ends came to 11 bases. Per the germline V gene, CDR1 is LNHDA and CDR2 is SQIVND (reference sequence). CDR3 length: 14 residues. The CDR3 region is CASSILGGADTQYF. The CDR3 DNA follows: TGTGCCAGTAGTATTTTAGGGGGTGCAGATACGCAGTATTTT.

Comment on this clone: The same CDR3 is also encoded by other DNA sequences in this sample. The chain couples TRBV18 to TRBJ1-2; D is perhaps TRBD1 (6 bases). V was cut by 0 bases and J by 7 bases, with 12 bases left in between. Per germline, CDR1 KGHSH and CDR2 LQKENI. The CDR3 is 14 amino acids. DNA of the CDR3: TGTGCCAGCTCACCACCGCCAGGGGCAGGTGGCTACACCTTC. This codes for CASSPPPGAGGYTF.

V is TRBV27 and J is TRBJ2-7, with 8 bases fitting TRBD1. The length of the CDR3 is 15 residues. The V gene's germline CDR1 is MNHEY and CDR2 SMNVEV (reference sequence). V shed 5 bases, J shed 3 bases, and the junction held 9 bases outside the gene matches. CDR3 DNA sequence: TGTGCCAGCAGTCTCGGACAGGGTTCGGGCTACGAGCAGTACTTC. It yields the protein CASSLGQGSGYEQYF.

This sequence joins TRBV7-9 and TRBJ1-1; D is uncertain. This CDR3 region has 12 residues. With 2 bases removed from V and 6 bases from J, the gap between germline ends came to 7 bases. Per germline, CDR1 SEHNR and CDR2 FQNEAQ (reference sequence). For the CDR3, the DNA is TGTGCCAGCAGCTTAACCGGGTCTGAAGCTTTCTTT. Translated: CASSLTGSEAFF.

The chain couples TRBV20-1 to TRBJ2-7, with a weak D call TRBD2 (5 bases). The CDR3 has 11 residues. Germline V gene sequence: CDR1 DFQATT, CDR2 SNEGSKA (reference sequence). The ends were cut back, 3 bases at V and 5 bases at J, with 8 bases in the middle. CDR3 loop: CSASSGNEQYF. The CDR3 DNA is TGCAGTGCTAGTTCCGGGAACGAGCAGTACTTC.

J is TRBJ2-3 and V is TRBV28; weak D call: TRBD2 (6 bases). Per the germline V gene, CDR1 is MDHEN and CDR2 is SYDVKM. The V end was cut by 3 bases, the J end by 3 bases, with 7 bases between. This CDR3 comprises 13 residues. The CDR3: CASSLGGTDTQYF. Written as DNA, the CDR3 is TGTGCCAGCAGTTTGGGAGGAACAGATACGCAGTATTTT.

This chain links TRBV28 with TRBJ1-2; 8 bases map to TRBD1. The CDR3 is 18 amino acids. Germline-derived CDR1 and CDR2 are MDHEN and SYDVKM. J was trimmed by 7 bases and V by 6 bases; bases with no gene match: 22. The CDR3 is CASRLLLGLGRGLFGYTF. CDR3 DNA: TGTGCCAGCAGATTGCTCCTCGGTTTAGGCAGGGGGCTGTTTGGCTACACCTTC.

The chain uses TRBV7-2 and TRBJ2-3; TRBD2 matches at 14 bases. Germline lookup yields CDR1 SGHTA and CDR2 FQGNSA. The J segment lost 3 bases and the V segment lost 6 bases, leaving 8 bases of the junction unmatched. The CDR3 loop spans 17 amino acids. CDR3 bases: TGTGCCAGCAGTTCTCAGACTAGCGGGGGGGGAACAGATACGCAGTATTTT. It yields the protein CASSSQTSGGGTDTQYF. Full variable domain (rest looked up from reference TRBV7-2 and TRBJ2-3): GAGVSQSPSNKVTEKGKDVELRCDPISGHTALYWYRQSLGQGLEFLIYFQGNSAPDKSGLPSDRFSAERTGGSVSTLTIQRTQQEDSAVYLCASSSQTSGGGTDTQYFGPGTRLTVL.

The chain links TRBV6-1 to TRBJ2-1; TRBD1 aligns across 10 bases. There are 16 residues in the CDR3. Germline CDR1 is MNHNS and CDR2 is SASEGT. J was trimmed by 7 bases and V by 4 bases; bases with no gene match: 10. The CDR3 nucleotides read TGTGCCAGCAGTGGCCTTCCGGGACAGGGGACGAATGAGCAGTTCTTC. Its translation: CASSGLPGQGTNEQFF.

The genes are TRBV7-9 and TRBJ2-5, with D perhaps matching TRBD1 (6 bases). The CDR3 loop spans 15 amino acids. In germline, CDR1 is SEHNR, CDR2 FQNEAQ (reference sequence). Between the trimmed V and J ends, which lost 4 bases and 2 bases, there was a span of 14 bases. The CDR3 loop is CASSWVWDKQETQYF. In nucleotides, the CDR3 is TGTGCCAGCAGCTGGGTATGGGACAAACAAGAGACCCAGTACTTC.

The chain combines TRBV18 with TRBJ1-5; the match to TRBD1 covers 8 bases. Germline V gene lookup returns CDR1 KGHSH and CDR2 LQKENI. CDR3 length: 14 residues. J lost 9 bases, V lost 2 bases, and 6 bases had no gene match. CDR3 sequence (DNA): TGTGCCAGCTCACCAAGACAGGGGTTTCGGCCCCAGCATTTT. Residues: CASSPRQGFRPQHF.